Each of the 26 T cell receptor beta chains below was sequenced from the same sample in a study of T cell changes during pregnancy in multiple sclerosis. Method: immunoSEQ multiplex PCR; TCRdb's copy keeps in-frame clones and lacks some. Of more than 65,000 clones listed, more than 90% were seen once; the top ten hold more than 0.95%. Sequenced material: peripheral blood, taken in the second trimester of pregnancy. These receptors came from a female donor with multiple sclerosis, enrolled in a pregnancy study.

CDR3 region: CASSFRDRWDTDTQYF. CDR3 DNA: TGTGCCAGCAGCTTCCGGGACAGGTGGGACACAGATACGCAGTATTTT. V usage is TRBV5-4 and J usage is TRBJ2-3, with TRBD1 matching 8 bases. Germline V gene data show CDR1 as SGHNT and CDR2 as YYREEE (reference sequence). J lost 2 bases, V lost 2 bases, and 7 bases had no gene match. The CDR3 consists of 16 residues.

This chain links TRBV2 with TRBJ2-1, with TRBD2 as a possible D gene (5 bases). The germline V and J ends were trimmed by 3 bases and 4 bases, with 19 bases remaining between them. CDR1 SNHLY and CDR2 FYNNEI come from the germline V gene. The length of the CDR3 is 17 residues. The CDR3 reads CASSDDVGGGGYNEQFF. Here the CDR3 DNA reads TGTGCCAGCAGTGACGATGTCGGCGGAGGTGGGTACAATGAGCAGTTCTTC.

CDR3 bases: TGCGCCAGCAGTCAATCGACGCGTCTAGCGGGTGAGGTCTACGAGCAGTACTTC. Protein product: CASSQSTRLAGEVYEQYF. V is TRBV23-1 and J is TRBJ2-7, with 8 bases aligning to TRBD2. TRBV23-1 is marked as an open reading frame, function uncertain. V was clipped by 0 bases and J by 3 bases; unmatched bases: 13. The CDR3 has 18 amino acids.

Here the CDR3 reads CASSDLGTRSEQYF. The CDR3 bases are TGTGCCAGCAGTGATCTCGGGACTAGGTCCGAGCAGTACTTC. This rearrangement joins TRBV6-1 to TRBJ2-7; TRBD2 aligns across 8 bases. V trimming: 3 bases; J trimming: 6 bases; junction bases outside the gene matches: 7. The CDR3 has 14 residues. Germline assignment: CDR1 MNHNS and CDR2 SASEGT.

This rearrangement joins TRBV7-2 to TRBJ2-1, with 9 nucleotides matching TRBD2. V shed 1 base, J shed 8 bases, and the junction held 12 bases outside the gene matches. CDR1 SGHTA and CDR2 FQGNSA come from the germline V gene. The CDR3 is made up of 17 amino acids. The CDR3 protein is CASSLGALSGSRDEQFF. The CDR3 region has the DNA TGTGCCAGCAGCTTAGGGGCCCTTAGCGGGAGCCGCGATGAGCAGTTCTTC. Full variable domain (rest looked up from reference TRBV7-2 and TRBJ2-1): GAGVSQSPSNKVTEKGKDVELRCDPISGHTALYWYRQSLGQGLEFLIYFQGNSAPDKSGLPSDRFSAERTGGSVSTLTIQRTQQEDSAVYLCASSLGALSGSRDEQFFGPGTRLTVL.

The V gene is TRBV13, the J gene TRBJ2-1, with 14 bases identical to TRBD2. From germline, CDR1 is PRHDT and CDR2 FYEKMQ (reference sequence). J gave up 5 bases and V 5 bases, and 14 bases lay outside the gene matches. The CDR3 is made up of 19 amino acids. CDR3 region: CASSGMGLAGDRANNEQFF. The CDR3 region has the DNA TGTGCCAGCAGCGGCATGGGACTAGCGGGAGACAGAGCAAACAATGAGCAGTTCTTC. Full variable domain (outside the CDR3, taken from reference TRBV13 and TRBJ2-1): AAGVIQSPRHLIKEKRETATLKCYPIPRHDTVYWYQQGPGQDPQFLISFYEKMQSDKGSIPDRFSAQQFSDYHSELNMSSLELGDSALYFCASSGMGLAGDRANNEQFFGPGTRLTVL.

The rearrangement links TRBV7-2 to TRBJ2-5, with 16 bases that match TRBD2. Losses at the gene ends were 5 bases for V and 2 bases for J; bases not matched to a gene: 2. The germline V gene has CDR1 SGHTA and CDR2 FQGNSA. CDR3 size: 16 residues. The CDR3 spells CASSLGLAGGQETQYF. In nucleotides, the CDR3 is TGTGCCAGCAGCCTGGGACTAGCGGGAGGGCAAGAGACCCAGTACTTC.

The chain links TRBV6-5 to TRBJ1-2, with 7 bases aligning to TRBD1. There are 15 residues in the CDR3. V was pared by 6 bases and J by 3 bases, with 10 bases of the junction left unmatched. CDR1 and CDR2 (germline): MNHEY, SVGAGI. The CDR3 DNA sequence: TGTGCCAGCAGACCTACAGGGGCTGGCTACTATGGCTACACCTTC. It translates to CASRPTGAGYYGYTF.

The chain uses TRBV30 and TRBJ2-3, with D tentatively TRBD1 (6 bases). V was shortened by 3 bases and J by 3 bases, with 16 bases between the two germline ends. The CDR3 has 15 amino acids. Germline V gene sequence: CDR1 GTSNPN, CDR2 SVGIG (reference sequence). The DNA of the CDR3 is TGTGCCTGGAGCCTGACAGGAGTAGGGACAGATACGCAGTATTTT. It translates to CAWSLTGVGTDTQYF.

This clone was seen only once. The chain recombines TRBV2 with TRBJ1-4; 8 positions agree with TRBD1. Germline V gene data show CDR1 as SNHLY and CDR2 as FYNNEI. This CDR3 region has 15 residues. V lost 6 bases, J lost 6 bases, and 9 bases stayed unmatched. The CDR3 loop reads CASSPGQGLHEKLFF. Here the CDR3 DNA reads TGTGCCAGCAGCCCTGGACAGGGACTTCATGAAAAACTGTTTTTT.

This chain uses TRBV5-4 with TRBJ2-7, with 8 bases fitting TRBD1. Germline values: CDR1 SGHNT, CDR2 YYREEE (reference sequence). The CDR3 spans 17 residues. V trimming: 1 base; J trimming: 2 bases; junction bases outside the gene matches: 11. The CDR3 DNA follows: TGTGCCAGCAGCTTGAGTGGACAGGGCACGAAGACCTACGAGCAGTACTTC. Translated, it gives CASSLSGQGTKTYEQYF.

This chain uses TRBV6-5 with TRBJ1-1; a weak D match, TRBD1 (5 bases). Germline CDR1 MNHEY, CDR2 SVGAGI. V lost 4 bases, J lost 4 bases, and 13 bases lay in between. CDR3 length: 14 amino acids. This chain's CDR3 is CASSWEGGGTEAFF. CDR3 nucleotides: TGTGCCAGCAGTTGGGAGGGTGGGGGCACTGAAGCTTTCTTT.

The V gene is TRBV10-3, the J gene TRBJ2-2; 9 bases line up with TRBD2. V lost 4 bases to trimming and J lost 5 bases; unmatched junction nucleotides: 5. The CDR3 is 15 amino acids. Per the germline V gene, CDR1 is ENHRY and CDR2 is SYGVKD. DNA for the CDR3: TGTGCCATCAGTGCTGGGCTAGCGGGAACCGGGGAGCTGTTTTTT. As protein: CAISAGLAGTGELFF.

This chain joins TRBV19 and TRBJ2-1; no firm D call. CDR3 size: 14 residues. With 6 bases removed from V and 0 bases from J, the gap between germline ends came to 9 bases. Germline V CDR1 and CDR2: LNHDA, SQIVND (reference sequence). The CDR3 loop is CASRVEISYNEQFF. CDR3 DNA: TGTGCCAGTAGGGTGGAGATCTCCTACAATGAGCAGTTCTTC.

Only one count was recorded for this clone. This chain links TRBV18 with TRBJ2-7, with TRBD2 identical over 7 bases. The germline gives CDR1 KGHSH, CDR2 LQKENI. This CDR3 has 16 amino acids. Trimming at V came to 2 bases and at J to 3 bases, leaving 10 bases not matched to a gene. The CDR3 is CASSPLGAGENYEQYF. The CDR3, as DNA: TGTGCCAGCTCACCATTAGGCGCGGGAGAAAACTACGAGCAGTACTTC.

V is TRBV5-4 and J is TRBJ1-2; D uncertain. The germline gives CDR1 SGHNT, CDR2 YYREEE (reference sequence). The CDR3 runs to 20 residues. V gave up 5 bases and J gave up 2 bases, with 31 bases separating them. The CDR3 bases are TGTGCCAGCAGAGCAGCAGCAGACCAGGTAGCGGGCGGTTGGAACTATGGCTACACCTTC. Translation: CASRAAADQVAGGWNYGYTF.

V usage is TRBV6-4 and J usage is TRBJ1-2; no clear D gene. Germline V CDR1 and CDR2: MRHNA, SNTAGT. Trimming removed 7 bases at V and 7 bases at J, with 22 bases between. The CDR3 is made up of 15 amino acids. CDR3 amino acids: CASKKLSEAGTGYTF. CDR3 nucleotide sequence: TGTGCCAGCAAAAAACTCAGTGAGGCGGGCACTGGCTACACCTTC.

This chain joins TRBV28 and TRBJ2-5; tentative D call: TRBD2 (6 bases). The CDR3 length is 15 residues. Germline lookup yields CDR1 MDHEN and CDR2 SYDVKM. Between the trimmed V and J ends, which lost 3 bases and 1 base, there was a span of 12 bases. CDR3 sequence: CASSFVGGLQETQYF. The CDR3, as DNA: TGTGCCAGCAGTTTTGTGGGAGGCCTCCAAGAGACCCAGTACTTC.

J is TRBJ1-1 and V is TRBV6-5; no clear D gene. Germline V gives CDR1 MNHEY, CDR2 SVGAGI. CDR3 length: 14 amino acids. V dropped 4 bases and J dropped 3 bases, with 12 bases sitting between them. The CDR3 reads CASSLAPQDTEAFF. CDR3 sequence (DNA): TGTGCCAGCAGTTTGGCCCCTCAGGACACTGAAGCTTTCTTT.

This clone has only one observation. The V and J genes are TRBV9 and TRBJ2-3; TRBD2 aligns across 9 bases. Germline lookup yields CDR1 SGDLS and CDR2 YYNGEE. The CDR3 totals 15 residues. Germline trimming cut 0 bases from V and 6 bases from J; bases unmatched to any gene: 5. The CDR3 bases are TGTGCCAGCAGCGTAGAGGCTAGCGGGAAGGATACGCAGTATTTT. Translating gives CASSVEASGKDTQYF.

This clone was observed once. The CDR3 is CSGGGSYEQYF. CDR3 DNA sequence: TGCAGCGGCGGGGGTTCCTACGAGCAGTACTTC. The chain recombines TRBV29-1 with TRBJ2-7; 7 nucleotides align to TRBD2. Germline values: CDR1 SQVTM, CDR2 ANQGSEA. V was clipped by 7 bases and J by 1 base; unmatched bases: 1. The CDR3 consists of 11 residues.

The chain is built from TRBV28 and TRBJ2-7, with TRBD1 identical over 7 bases. The CDR3 loop spans 16 amino acids. The V gene end was trimmed by 6 bases and the J gene end by 1 base; junction bases not matched to a gene: 12. Per germline, CDR1 MDHEN and CDR2 SYDVKM. CDR3 nucleotides: TGTGCCAGCAGGCCCCAGGGGGACCATATATCCTACGAGCAGTACTTC. It specifies CASRPQGDHISYEQYF.

This clone was seen only once. The rearrangement links TRBV6-6 to TRBJ1-1; D not certain. Germline assignment: CDR1 MNHNY and CDR2 SVGAGI (reference sequence). V lost 3 bases and J 6 bases, leaving 20 bases between the germline ends. The CDR3 runs 16 residues. This CDR3 reads CASSYRPPSRRAEAFF. In DNA, the CDR3 is TGTGCCAGCAGTTATCGACCGCCCTCACGGAGAGCTGAAGCTTTCTTT.

V gene TRBV28 combines with J gene TRBJ1-1; no clear D. V lost 2 bases and J 1 base, leaving 8 bases between the germline ends. CDR1 MDHEN and CDR2 SYDVKM come from the germline V gene. This CDR3 is built from 14 residues. In DNA, the CDR3 is TGTGCCAGCAGTTTACAGGTTACGAACACTGAAGCTTTCTTT. Residues: CASSLQVTNTEAFF. Complete variable domain (other parts from reference TRBV28 and TRBJ1-1): DVKVTQSSRYLVKRTGEKVFLECVQDMDHENMFWYRQDPGLGLRLIYFSYDVKMKEKGDIPEGYSVSREKKERFSLILESASTNQTSMYLCASSLQVTNTEAFFGQGTRLTVV.

This chain links TRBV30 with TRBJ1-3, with a possible D match to TRBD1 (5 bases). This CDR3 contains 14 residues. The ends were cut back, 1 base at V and 7 bases at J, with 14 bases in the middle. Germline V gene sequence: CDR1 GTSNPN, CDR2 SVGIG (reference sequence). CDR3 sequence (DNA): TGTGCCTGGAGTGAGGGGTTCCGCGGCAACACCATATATTTT. Amino acids: CAWSEGFRGNTIYF.

The V gene is TRBV19, the J gene TRBJ2-7; maybe TRBD1 (6 bases). V was cut by 6 bases and J by 6 bases, with 12 bases left in between. Per germline, CDR1 LNHDA and CDR2 SQIVND (reference sequence). The CDR3 loop spans 12 amino acids. CDR3: CASSQGFAEQYF. Here the CDR3 DNA reads TGTGCCAGTAGCCAGGGGTTTGCCGAGCAGTACTTC.